Following are 13 T cell receptor beta chains from one sample sequenced in a study of T cell responses to AZD1222 COVID-19 vaccine. TCRdb keeps only in-frame clones here, not all; method: immunoSEQ multiplex PCR. The table records about 150,000 clones, more than 75% of them present only once. The sample consisted of peripheral blood, taken on day 0 of AZD1222 vaccination. The receptors here all came from an adult in good health.

This chain connects TRBV11-3 to TRBJ2-4; 9 bases are shared with TRBD1. The germline V gene encodes CDR1 SGHNT and CDR2 YENEEA. The CDR3 has 15 residues. Trimming at V came to 9 bases and at J to 0 bases, leaving 6 bases not matched to a gene. As DNA, the CDR3 is TGTGCCAGGGGAGGACAGGGGCTAGCCAAAAACATTCAGTACTTC. This gives the protein CARGGQGLAKNIQYF.

The chain employs TRBV3-1 (or the pseudogene TRBV3-2) and TRBJ1-2; D uncertain. Germline V gene data show CDR1 as LGHDT and CDR2 as YNNKEL (reference sequence). Trimming took off 4 bases at V and 6 bases at J, with 18 bases between the two ends. CDR3 length equals 15 residues. CDR3 sequence reads: CASSPLAIAADGYTF. Here the CDR3 DNA reads TGTGCCAGCAGCCCCCTCGCTATAGCGGCTGATGGCTACACCTTC.

The rearrangement joins TRBV7-6 to TRBJ1-5, with D possibly TRBD1 on 5 matching bases. Germline CDR1 reads SGHVS; CDR2 reads FNYEAQ. Trimming cost V 2 bases and J 7 bases, with 15 bases left between them. The CDR3 sequence is 15 residues long. CDR3 coding DNA: TGTGCCAGCAGCTTACTGGGGGAGGGTCGGCAGCCCCAGCATTTT. Translated, it gives CASSLLGEGRQPQHF.

The CDR3 loop reads CASSDHLGDISEAFF. As DNA, the CDR3 is TGTGCCAGCAGCGACCATTTGGGGGATATTAGTGAAGCTTTCTTT. V is TRBV5-6 and J is TRBJ1-1, with a possible D match to TRBD1 (5 bases). CDR3 size: 15 residues. In germline, CDR1 is SGHDT, CDR2 YYEEEE. V was clipped by 4 bases and J by 7 bases, with 20 bases between them.

The chain recombines TRBV25-1 with TRBJ2-1, with D possibly TRBD1 on 6 matching bases. This CDR3 spans 13 amino acids. Between the trimmed V and J ends, which lost 5 bases and 6 bases, there was a span of 11 bases. Germline values: CDR1 MGHDK, CDR2 SYGVNS. The CDR3 loop reads CASSRDTLNEQFF. As DNA, the CDR3 is TGTGCCAGCAGTCGGGACACCCTCAATGAGCAGTTCTTC.

The CDR3 spells CAAIGVTEAFF. The CDR3 coding sequence is TGTGCCGCCATCGGGGTAACTGAAGCTTTCTTT. This chain connects TRBV12-3 or TRBV12-4 to TRBJ1-1, with no clear D. Trimming removed 11 bases at V and 5 bases at J, with 12 bases between. This CDR3 is built from 11 residues.

This chain links TRBV2 with TRBJ2-1; 13 bases align to TRBD2. Germline-derived CDR1 and CDR2 are SNHLY and FYNNEI. The CDR3 runs 15 residues. The trim removed 3 bases at V and 7 bases at J, leaving 3 bases unmatched. The CDR3 sequence: CASSETSGGSNEQFF. Written as DNA, the CDR3 is TGTGCCAGCAGTGAGACTAGCGGGGGGTCTAATGAGCAGTTCTTC. The whole variable domain, remainder taken from reference TRBV2 and TRBJ2-1, is EPEVTQTPSHQVTQMGQEVILRCVPISNHLYFYWYRQILGQKVEFLVSFYNNEISEKSEIFDDQFSVERPDGSNFTLKIRSTKLEDSAMYFCASSETSGGSNEQFFGPGTRLTVL.

The chain recombines TRBV9 with TRBJ2-1; 7 nucleotides match TRBD1. Germline CDR1 reads SGDLS; CDR2 reads YYNGEE. The CDR3 is 15 residues long. Losses at the gene ends were 4 bases for V and 3 bases for J; bases not matched to a gene: 7. The CDR3 nucleotides read TGTGCCAGCAGCCTCTGGGACAGCAACTACAATGAGCAGTTCTTC. This codes for CASSLWDSNYNEQFF. The entire variable domain, with the rest obtained from reference TRBV9 and TRBJ2-1, is as follows: DSGVTQTPKHLITATGQRVTLRCSPRSGDLSVYWYQQSLDQGLQFLIQYYNGEERAKGNILERFSAQQFPDLHSELNLSSLELGDSALYFCASSLWDSNYNEQFFGPGTRLTVL.

Concerning this clone: This CDR3 is also generated by other DNA sequences in the sample. DNA for the CDR3: TGCGCCAGCAGCCTGCAGGGTGGCACTGAAGCTTTCTTT. Translation gives CASSLQGGTEAFF. V usage is TRBV5-1 and J usage is TRBJ1-1; D perhaps matches TRBD1 (5 bases). The CDR3 runs to 13 residues. Trimming removed 4 bases at V and 4 bases at J, with 11 bases between. CDR1 and CDR2 (germline): SGHRS, YFSETQ.

The chain is built from TRBV6-5 and TRBJ2-1; D gene unclear. Germline V CDR1 and CDR2: MNHEY, SVGAGI. The length of the CDR3 is 14 residues. V was trimmed by 2 bases and J by 8 bases, leaving 13 bases between them. CDR3 loop: CASSYRGAQDEQFF. CDR3 nucleotide sequence: TGTGCCAGCAGTTACCGCGGAGCCCAGGATGAGCAGTTCTTC.

The chain has TRBV11-2 and TRBJ1-4, with 7 bases aligning to TRBD1. Germline CDR1 is SGHAT and CDR2 is FQNNGV. The V gene end was trimmed by 5 bases and the J gene end by 6 bases; junction bases not matched to a gene: 6. This CDR3 contains 14 residues. The CDR3 spells CASSPSGQDEKLFF. CDR3 DNA: TGTGCCAGCAGCCCCTCCGGACAGGATGAAAAACTGTTTTTT.

The chain carries TRBV25-1 and TRBJ1-6; unclear D gene. V shed 6 bases and J shed 10 bases, with 10 bases lying between them. Germline assignment: CDR1 MGHDK and CDR2 SYGVNS. The CDR3 runs 12 residues. CDR3 sequence (DNA): TGTGCCAGCAGGGACGGGAGATCACCCCTCCACTTT. The encoded protein is CASRDGRSPLHF.

The CDR3 nucleotides read TGTGCCAGCAGCTTGACAGGGGGCACTGAAGCTTTCTTT. Translating gives CASSLTGGTEAFF. The rearrangement links TRBV7-8 to TRBJ1-1, with TRBD1 matching over 9 bases. V dropped 3 bases and J dropped 4; count of bases not matched to a gene: 0. Germline CDR1 and CDR2: SGHVS and FQNEAQ. This CDR3 comprises 13 residues.